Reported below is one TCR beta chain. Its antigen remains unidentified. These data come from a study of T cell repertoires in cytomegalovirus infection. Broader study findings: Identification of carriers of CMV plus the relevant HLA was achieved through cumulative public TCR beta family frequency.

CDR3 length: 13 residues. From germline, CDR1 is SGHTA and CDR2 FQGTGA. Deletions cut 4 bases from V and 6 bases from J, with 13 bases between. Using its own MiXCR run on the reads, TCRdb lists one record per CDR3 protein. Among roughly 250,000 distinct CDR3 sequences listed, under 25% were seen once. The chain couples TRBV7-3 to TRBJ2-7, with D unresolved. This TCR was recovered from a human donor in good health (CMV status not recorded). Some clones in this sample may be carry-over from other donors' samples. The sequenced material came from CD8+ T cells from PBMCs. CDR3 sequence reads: CASSSTPSAEQYF. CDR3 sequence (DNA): TGTGCCAGCAGCTCCACCCCTAGTGCCGAGCAGTACTTC.